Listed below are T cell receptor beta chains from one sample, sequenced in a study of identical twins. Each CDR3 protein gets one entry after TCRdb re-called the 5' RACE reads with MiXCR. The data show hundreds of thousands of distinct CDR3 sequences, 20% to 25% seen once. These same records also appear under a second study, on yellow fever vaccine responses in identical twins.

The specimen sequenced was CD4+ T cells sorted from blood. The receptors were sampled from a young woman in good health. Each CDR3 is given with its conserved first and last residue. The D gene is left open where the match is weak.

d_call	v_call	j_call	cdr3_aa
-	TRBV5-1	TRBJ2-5	CASSLLAGNSDRQETQYF
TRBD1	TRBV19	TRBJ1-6	CASSTRGTGNSPLHF
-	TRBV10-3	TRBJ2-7	CAISDPQFLYEQYF
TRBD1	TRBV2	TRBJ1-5	CASRDRQIQPQHF
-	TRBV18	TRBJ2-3	CASSPLRVQEGTDTQYF
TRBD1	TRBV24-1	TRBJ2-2	CATSDRDRGLGGELFF
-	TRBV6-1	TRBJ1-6	CATSSSYNSPLHF
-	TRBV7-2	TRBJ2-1	CASSSQLNEQFF
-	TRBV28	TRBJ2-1	CASMIGGHSYNEQFF
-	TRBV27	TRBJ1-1	CASSFAGGASRTEAFF
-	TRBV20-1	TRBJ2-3	CSARVGADTTDTQYF
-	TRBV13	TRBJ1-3	CASSPAAFGNTIYF
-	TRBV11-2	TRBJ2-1	CASSLGYGASWDYSYNEQFF
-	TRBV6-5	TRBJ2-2	CASSYSNRAGTGELFF
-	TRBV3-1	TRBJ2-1	CASSQDIQRRNEQFF
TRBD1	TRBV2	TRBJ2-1	CASSVQGRGAYNEQFF
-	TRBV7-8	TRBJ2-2	CASRGVREGGANTGELFF
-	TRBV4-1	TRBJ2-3	CASSQVISTDTQYF
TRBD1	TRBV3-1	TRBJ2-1	CASSPSDRYNEQFF